The TCR beta chain described here comes from a study of blood T cell repertoires in COVID-19. Background on the study: Sources were T cells, B-cell-depleted T cells, or PBMCs; the material itself was cDNA or gDNA.

Germline CDR1 reads SGDLS; CDR2 reads YYNGEE. The V gene lost 3 bases and the J gene lost 4 bases, with 10 bases spanning the gap. The CDR3 runs 13 residues. In the source study's methods: By means of reference gene primer amplification, nucleated cell counts were estimated. The repertoire was sequenced with immunoSEQ multiplex PCR; TCRdb's copy has only in-frame clones and lacks some. V and J calls and clone size are given by that table; D and trimming were obtained from the DNA. The sample has 200,000 to 250,000 clones, around 87% seen once; the top ten hold around 2.9%. This clonotype was obtained from a woman aged 25 to 45 who had recovered from COVID-19. The V call is TRBV9, the J call TRBJ1-1; D gene ambiguous. Sequenced: peripheral blood. CDR3 amino acids: CASSATVGTEAFF. The CDR3 bases are TGTGCCAGCAGCGCGACTGTGGGCACTGAAGCTTTCTTT.